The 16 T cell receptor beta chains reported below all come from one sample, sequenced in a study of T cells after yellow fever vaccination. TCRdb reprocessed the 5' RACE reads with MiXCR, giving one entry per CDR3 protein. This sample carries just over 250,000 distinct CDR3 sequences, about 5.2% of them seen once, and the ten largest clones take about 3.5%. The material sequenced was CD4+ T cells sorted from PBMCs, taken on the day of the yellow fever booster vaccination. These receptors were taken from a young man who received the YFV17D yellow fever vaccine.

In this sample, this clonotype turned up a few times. DNA of the CDR3: TGTGCCAGCCATGCGGGTTATAGCAATCAGCCCCAGCATTTT. Its protein is CASHAGYSNQPQHF. V gene TRBV12-3 or TRBV12-4 combines with J gene TRBJ1-5; D not resolved. Trimming shortened V by 8 bases and J by 0 bases, and 11 bases separated the two germline ends. This CDR3 region has 14 residues.

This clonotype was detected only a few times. The DNA of the CDR3 is TGTGCCTGGAGTGTTTGGACGGATGGCTACACCTTC. Its protein is CAWSVWTDGYTF. V usage is TRBV30 and J usage is TRBJ1-2; D gene unclear. Deletions cut 0 bases from V and 6 bases from J, with 8 bases between. This CDR3 contains 12 residues. Germline V gene lookup returns CDR1 GTSNPN and CDR2 SVGIG (reference sequence).

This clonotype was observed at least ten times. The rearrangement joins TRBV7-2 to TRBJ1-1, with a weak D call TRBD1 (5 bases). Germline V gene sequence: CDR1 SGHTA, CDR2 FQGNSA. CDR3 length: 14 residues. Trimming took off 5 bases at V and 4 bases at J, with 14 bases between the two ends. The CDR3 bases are TGTGCCAGCAGCCCCGGGGGGGGAAGCACTGAAGCTTTCTTT. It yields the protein CASSPGGGSTEAFF.

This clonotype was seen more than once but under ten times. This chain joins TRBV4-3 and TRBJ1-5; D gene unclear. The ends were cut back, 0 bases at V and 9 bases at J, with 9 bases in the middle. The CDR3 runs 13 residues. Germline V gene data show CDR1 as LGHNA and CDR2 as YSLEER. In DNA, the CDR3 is TGCGCCAGCAGCCAAGAAGTAAGTCGGCCCCAGCATTTT. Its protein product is CASSQEVSRPQHF.

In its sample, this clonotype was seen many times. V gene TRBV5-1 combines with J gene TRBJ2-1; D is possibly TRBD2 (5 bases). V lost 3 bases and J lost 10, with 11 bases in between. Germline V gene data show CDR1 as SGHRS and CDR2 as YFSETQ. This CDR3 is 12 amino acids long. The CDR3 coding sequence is TGCGCCAGCAGCTCGCCCGGGATCGAGCAGTTCTTC. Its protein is CASSSPGIEQFF.

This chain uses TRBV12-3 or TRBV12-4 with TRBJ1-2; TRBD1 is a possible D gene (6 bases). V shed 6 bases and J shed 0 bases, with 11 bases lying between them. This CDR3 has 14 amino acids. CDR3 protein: CASSRAGANYGYTF. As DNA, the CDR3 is TGTGCCAGCAGCCGGGCAGGGGCTAACTATGGCTACACCTTC.

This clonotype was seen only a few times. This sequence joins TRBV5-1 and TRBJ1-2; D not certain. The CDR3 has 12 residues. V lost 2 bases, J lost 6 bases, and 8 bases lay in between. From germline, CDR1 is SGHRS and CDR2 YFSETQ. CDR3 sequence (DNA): TGCGCCAGCAGCTTCGACTCGAATGGCTACACCTTC. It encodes CASSFDSNGYTF.

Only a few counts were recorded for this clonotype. Here the CDR3 reads CASSLPDRGSGQPQHF. The CDR3 bases are TGTGCCAGCAGTTTACCCGACCGGGGATCCGGACAGCCCCAGCATTTT. V and J are TRBV28 and TRBJ1-5; no definite D call. Germline CDR1 MDHEN, CDR2 SYDVKM. With 2 bases removed from V and 7 bases from J, the gap between germline ends came to 18 bases. This CDR3 spans 16 amino acids.

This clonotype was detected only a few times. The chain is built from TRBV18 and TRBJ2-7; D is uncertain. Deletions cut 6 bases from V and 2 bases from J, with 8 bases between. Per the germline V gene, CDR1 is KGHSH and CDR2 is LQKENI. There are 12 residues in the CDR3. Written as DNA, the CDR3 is TGTGCCAGCTCTGAGGTAGCCTACGAGCAGTACGTC. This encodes CASSEVAYEQYV.

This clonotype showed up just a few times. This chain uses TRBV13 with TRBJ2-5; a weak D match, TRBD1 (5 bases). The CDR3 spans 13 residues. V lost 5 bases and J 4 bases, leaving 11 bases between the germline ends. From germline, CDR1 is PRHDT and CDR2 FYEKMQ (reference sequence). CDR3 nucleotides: TGTGCCAGCAGCGTCAGGGTGTTAGAGACCCAGTACTTC. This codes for CASSVRVLETQYF.

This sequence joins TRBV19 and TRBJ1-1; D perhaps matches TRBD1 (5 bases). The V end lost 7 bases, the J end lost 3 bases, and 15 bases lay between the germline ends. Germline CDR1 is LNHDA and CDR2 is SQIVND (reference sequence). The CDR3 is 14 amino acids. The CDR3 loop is CASNTLWGDTEAFF. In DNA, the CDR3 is TGTGCCAGTAACACCTTATGGGGGGACACTGAAGCTTTCTTT.

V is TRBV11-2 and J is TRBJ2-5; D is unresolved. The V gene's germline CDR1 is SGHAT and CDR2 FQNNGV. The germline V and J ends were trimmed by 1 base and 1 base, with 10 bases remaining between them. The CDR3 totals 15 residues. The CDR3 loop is CASSLVWPGQETQYF. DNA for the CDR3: TGTGCCAGCAGCTTAGTATGGCCTGGCCAAGAGACCCAGTACTTC.

The DNA for the CDR3 is TGTGCCAGCTCACCACAAAGCACAGATACGCAGTATTTT. Translating gives CASSPQSTDTQYF. J is TRBJ2-3 and V is TRBV18; D is undetermined. V was trimmed by 1 base and J by 0 bases, leaving 2 bases between them. CDR1 and CDR2 (germline): KGHSH, LQKENI. This CDR3 contains 13 residues.

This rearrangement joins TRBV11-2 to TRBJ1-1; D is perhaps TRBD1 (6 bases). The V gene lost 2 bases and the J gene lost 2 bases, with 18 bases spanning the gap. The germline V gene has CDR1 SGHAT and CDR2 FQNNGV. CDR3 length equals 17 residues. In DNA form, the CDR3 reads TGTGCCAGCAGCTTAAGGGGGACAACGCAATCCAACACTGAAGCTTTCTTT. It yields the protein CASSLRGTTQSNTEAFF. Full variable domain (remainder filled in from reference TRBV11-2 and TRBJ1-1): EAGVAQSPRYKIIEKRQSVAFWCNPISGHATLYWYQQILGQGPKLLIQFQNNGVVDDSQLPKDRFSAERLKGVDSTLKIQPAKLEDSAVYLCASSLRGTTQSNTEAFFGQGTRLTVV.

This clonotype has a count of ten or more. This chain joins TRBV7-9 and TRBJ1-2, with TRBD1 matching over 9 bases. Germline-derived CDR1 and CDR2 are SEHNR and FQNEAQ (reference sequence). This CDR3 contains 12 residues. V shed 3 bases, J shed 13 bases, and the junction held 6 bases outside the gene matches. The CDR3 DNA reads TGTGCCAGCAGCTTGGAGGACAGGGGTCGCACCTTC. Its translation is CASSLEDRGRTF.

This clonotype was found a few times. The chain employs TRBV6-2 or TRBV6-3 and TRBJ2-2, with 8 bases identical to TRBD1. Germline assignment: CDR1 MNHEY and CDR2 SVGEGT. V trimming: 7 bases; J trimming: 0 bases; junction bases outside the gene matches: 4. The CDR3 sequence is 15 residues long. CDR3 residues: CASMDRASNTGELFF. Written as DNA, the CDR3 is TGTGCCAGCATGGACAGGGCCTCGAACACCGGGGAGCTGTTTTTT.